This T cell receptor (beta chain) was retrieved from a study of T cells after yellow fever vaccination. This clonotype has a handful of counts. Germline V lookup: CDR1 SGHVS, CDR2 FNYEAQ. This CDR3 is 17 amino acids long. V lost 1 base, J lost 4 bases, and 19 bases lay in between. A single record per CDR3 protein comes from TCRdb applying MiXCR to the 5' RACE reads. The sample has around 600,000 distinct CDR3 sequences; about 12% are singletons. Sequencing was performed on PBMCs, taken on the day of the yellow fever booster vaccination. This TCR derives from a man aged 25-45 years who received the YFV17D yellow fever vaccine. This sequence joins TRBV7-6 and TRBJ2-5, with unresolved D. CDR3 nucleotides: TGTGCCAGCAGCTTAGTTTCAGGCAGGAAATTAGGAGAGACCCAGTACTTC. Protein sequence: CASSLVSGRKLGETQYF.